The 13 T cell receptor beta chains in this list originate from one sample, sequenced in a study of T cells in Graves' hyperthyroidism and ophthalmopathy. Amplification of TCR beta CDR3 regions was performed using RNA transcripts as template. When the TCR CDR3 underwent first-round RT-PCR, the HTBI primer set was used. TCRdb redid the calling of the multiplex PCR reads with MiXCR, one entry per CDR3 protein. The sample yields 300,000 to 450,000 distinct CDR3 sequences, about a sixth seen once. Sample: blood. The receptors were sampled from a woman in her 30s with Graves' hyperthyroidism that later progressed to Graves' ophthalmopathy.

The rearrangement uses TRBV10-3 and TRBJ2-2, with a tentative D call TRBD2 (5 bases). The CDR3 sequence is 14 residues long. Germline V gives CDR1 ENHRY, CDR2 SYGVKD. V was cut by 3 bases and J by 3 bases, with 8 bases left in between. The CDR3 nucleotides read TGTGCCATCAGTGAAAGGCGGGACACCGGGGAGCTGTTTTTT. The encoded protein is CAISERRDTGELFF.

This clonotype was counted at least ten times. V and J are TRBV10-3 and TRBJ1-2; D might be TRBD1 (6 bases). CDR3 length: 13 residues. Germline lookup yields CDR1 ENHRY and CDR2 SYGVKD. V lost 10 bases to trimming and J lost 6 bases, with 18 bases between them. As DNA, the CDR3 is TGTGCCAGCTACCCCAACAGGGCTAATGGCTACACCTTC. Its translation: CASYPNRANGYTF.

This clonotype was recorded a few times. The chain combines TRBV11-2 with TRBJ1-2, with 8 bases matching TRBD1. The J segment lost 2 bases and the V segment lost 1 base, leaving 15 bases of the junction unmatched. The CDR3 totals 19 residues. Germline V gene sequence: CDR1 SGHAT, CDR2 FQNNGV. The CDR3 nucleotides are TGTGCCAGCAGCTTAGGCCCCGGCGACAGGGGAGACCTCAACTATGGCTACACCTTC. Its protein product is CASSLGPGDRGDLNYGYTF.

This clonotype was recorded a few times. The chain joins TRBV5-1 to TRBJ1-4; D uncertain. Germline CDR1 and CDR2: SGHRS and YFSETQ. V was trimmed by 3 bases and J by 6 bases, leaving 9 bases between them. The CDR3 has 13 residues. CDR3 DNA sequence: TGCGCCAGCAGCTCGGATTACCATGAAAAACTGTTTTTT. Translation gives CASSSDYHEKLFF.

J is TRBJ2-1 and V is TRBV7-9; possibly TRBD1 or TRBD2 for D (5 bases each). The CDR3 loop spans 15 amino acids. V lost 3 bases and J lost 8, with 17 bases in between. Germline values: CDR1 SEHNR, CDR2 FQNEAQ (reference sequence). Written as DNA, the CDR3 is TGTGCCAGCAGCTTCCTGGGACCTATGGGCGATGAGCAGTTCTTC. It specifies CASSFLGPMGDEQFF.

This clonotype showed up just a few times. The rearrangement joins TRBV7-9 to TRBJ1-4; 8 bases map to TRBD1. V lost 5 bases, J lost 4 bases, and 9 bases stayed unmatched. This CDR3 is 16 amino acids long. Looked up from germline, CDR1 is SEHNR and CDR2 is FQNEAQ (reference sequence). In DNA form, the CDR3 reads TGTGCCAGCAGCATCCATCAGGGGGCGAATAATGAAAAACTGTTTTTT. Translated: CASSIHQGANNEKLFF.

This clonotype was detected ten times or more. One end of the junction is discordant with germline, which a read error may explain. This chain joins TRBV12-3 or TRBV12-4 and TRBJ2-7; TRBD1 matches 8 bases. This CDR3 has 14 residues. CDR3 in DNA: TGTGCCAGCAGCTTAGGACAGGGTACTGCCGAGCAGTACTTC. Protein: CASSLGQGTAEQYF.

This clonotype was picked up many times. This chain uses TRBV11-2 with TRBJ2-3; D may be TRBD2 (6 bases). The CDR3 consists of 15 residues. The germline V gene has CDR1 SGHAT and CDR2 FQNNGV. The V gene lost 5 bases and the J gene lost 1 base, with 13 bases spanning the gap. Here the CDR3 reads CASSRLWGGTDTQYF. DNA for the CDR3: TGTGCCAGCAGCCGCCTTTGGGGGGGCACAGATACGCAGTATTTT.

J is TRBJ1-2 and V is TRBV7-9, with D perhaps TRBD1 (6 bases). V gave up 5 bases and J gave up 8 bases, with 21 bases separating them. The CDR3 loop spans 15 amino acids. The V gene's germline CDR1 is SEHNR and CDR2 FQNEAQ (reference sequence). In nucleotides, the CDR3 is TGTGCCAGCAGCGCCACCGGGACATTTAATCTAGGCTACACCTTC. Encoded protein: CASSATGTFNLGYTF.

This clonotype was observed a handful of times. The rearrangement joins TRBV29-1 to TRBJ1-3; D is unresolved. CDR3 length: 12 residues. The germline gives CDR1 SQVTM, CDR2 ANQGSEA. Trimming stripped 7 bases from V and 4 bases from J, with 11 bases between. DNA for the CDR3: TGCAGCGCCCTTCAGGTCGGAAACACCATATATTTT. It codes for CSALQVGNTIYF.

This clonotype was found a few times. The genes are TRBV5-6 and TRBJ1-2; D possibly corresponds to TRBD1 (6 bases). This CDR3 contains 15 residues. Germline lookup yields CDR1 SGHDT and CDR2 YYEEEE. V lost 0 bases to trimming and J lost 5 bases, with 14 bases between them. CDR3 in amino acids: CASSLVTGLGYGYTF. CDR3 sequence (DNA): TGTGCCAGCAGCTTGGTAACAGGGCTTGGTTATGGCTACACCTTC. The variable domain in full, with the rest retrieved from reference TRBV5-6 and TRBJ1-2, is DAGVTQSPTHLIKTRGQQVTLRCSPKSGHDTVSWYQQALGQGPQFIFQYYEEEERQRGNFPDRFSGHQFPNYSSELNVNALLLGDSALYLCASSLVTGLGYGYTFGSGTRLTVV.

This clonotype was picked up a small number of times. The chain employs TRBV3-1 and TRBJ1-4; no firm D call. The CDR3 loop spans 12 amino acids. Germline V CDR1 and CDR2: LGHDT, YNNKEL (reference sequence). V gave up 5 bases and J gave up 7 bases, with 8 bases separating them. For the CDR3, the DNA is TGTGCCAGCAGCTCCGGAGGTGAAAAACTGTTTTTT. It is translated as CASSSGGEKLFF.

This chain joins TRBV11-1 and TRBJ2-1, with D tentatively TRBD2 (6 bases). V dropped 3 bases and J dropped 7 bases, with 13 bases sitting between them. This CDR3 contains 14 residues. The germline CDR1 and CDR2 sequences are SGHAT and FQDESV (reference sequence). CDR3 region: CASSFDGSLNEQFF. The CDR3 DNA sequence: TGTGCCAGCAGCTTCGACGGGAGTTTGAATGAGCAGTTCTTC.